Each of the 27 T cell receptor beta chains below was sequenced from the same sample in a study of T cell responses to AZD1222 COVID-19 vaccine. Libraries were prepared by immunoSEQ multiplex PCR; TCRdb keeps only in-frame clonotypes and omits some of them. The sample carries about 150,000 clones, roughly 90% recorded once. The specimen comprised peripheral blood, sampled on day 0 of AZD1222 vaccination. These receptors all stem from an adult in good health.

This chain joins TRBV6-6 and TRBJ2-1; 9 bases align to TRBD2. Germline CDR1 is MNHNY and CDR2 is SVGAGI (reference sequence). The junction had 15 bases not matched to a gene; V was cut back by 10 bases and J by 8 bases. The CDR3 has 15 amino acids. DNA for the CDR3: TGTGCCACCGTAGACGCCGGGACTAGCTCCCATGAGCAGTTCTTC. This sequence encodes CATVDAGTSSHEQFF.

This chain links TRBV19 with TRBJ2-6, with D possibly being TRBD1 (7 bases). CDR3 length: 17 amino acids. Between the trimmed V and J ends, which lost 6 bases and 2 bases, there was a span of 17 bases. Germline V lookup: CDR1 LNHDA, CDR2 SQIVND (reference sequence). The CDR3 DNA is TGTGCCAGTAGCCACCCCAGGGGGGAAGCTGGGGCCAACGTCCTGACTTTC. Translating it yields CASSHPRGEAGANVLTF.

The genes are TRBV7-2 and TRBJ1-2; no definite D call. Germline CDR1 reads SGHTA; CDR2 reads FQGNSA. V gave up 3 bases and J gave up 8 bases, with 19 bases separating them. The CDR3 sequence is 15 residues long. The CDR3 protein is CASSFGRAASEGYTF. CDR3 sequence (DNA): TGTGCCAGCAGCTTCGGAAGGGCCGCCTCCGAGGGCTACACCTTC.

This clone was seen just once. The chain is built from TRBV28 and TRBJ1-1, with TRBD1 matching 11 bases. The ends lost 2 bases at V and 4 bases at J; junction bases unmatched: 3. The germline V gene has CDR1 MDHEN and CDR2 SYDVKM. The CDR3 runs to 15 residues. Written as DNA, the CDR3 is TGTGCCAGCAGTTTACAGGACAGGGGGCCCACTGAAGCTTTCTTT. Its translation is CASSLQDRGPTEAFF.

V is TRBV28 and J is TRBJ1-5; unclear D gene. This CDR3 spans 13 amino acids. Germline lookup yields CDR1 MDHEN and CDR2 SYDVKM. Trimming stripped 3 bases from V and 5 bases from J, with 8 bases between. CDR3 coding DNA: TGTGCCAGCAGTTTTGGCGTGGATCAGCCCCAGCATTTT. Amino acid sequence: CASSFGVDQPQHF. The variable domain in full, with the rest retrieved from reference TRBV28 and TRBJ1-5, is DVKVTQSSRYLVKRTGEKVFLECVQDMDHENMFWYRQDPGLGLRLIYFSYDVKMKEKGDIPEGYSVSREKKERFSLILESASTNQTSMYLCASSFGVDQPQHFGDGTRLSIL.

The count of this clone is one. The chain employs TRBV6-5 and TRBJ1-1; TRBD1 might be the D (6 bases). Trimming removed 4 bases from V and 4 bases from J, with 13 bases in between. CDR3 length: 14 amino acids. Germline lookup yields CDR1 MNHEY and CDR2 SVGAGI. In nucleotides, the CDR3 is TGTGCCAGCAGTTGGGGCGGGGGGCCCACTGAAGCTTTCTTT. As protein: CASSWGGGPTEAFF.

J is TRBJ2-3 and V is TRBV30; no clear D gene. Germline V gene data show CDR1 as GTSNPN and CDR2 as SVGIG (reference sequence). The CDR3 is 11 residues long. V was trimmed by 1 base and J by 3 bases, leaving 2 bases between them. The CDR3 region is CAWSGTDTQYF. The CDR3 DNA sequence: TGTGCCTGGAGTGGAACAGATACGCAGTATTTT.

The chain uses TRBV27 and TRBJ1-6, with a weak D call TRBD1 (6 bases). This CDR3 has 15 residues. Trimming cost V 5 bases and J 3 bases, with 11 bases left between them. The germline CDR1 and CDR2 sequences are MNHEY and SMNVEV (reference sequence). The CDR3 DNA reads as TGTGCCAGCAGTGCCCGGACAGACTATAATTCACCCCTCCACTTT. Translated, it gives CASSARTDYNSPLHF.

V and J are TRBV3-1 (or the pseudogene TRBV3-2) and TRBJ2-5; D is perhaps TRBD2 (5 bases). Between the trimmed V and J ends, which lost 0 bases and 9 bases, there was a span of 11 bases. The CDR3 loop spans 13 amino acids. CDR1 and CDR2 (germline): LGHDT, YNNKEL (reference sequence). DNA of the CDR3: TGTGCCAGCAGCCAAGATCTTGGCGGGTCCCAGTACTTC. It encodes CASSQDLGGSQYF.

The V and J genes are TRBV19 and TRBJ1-5, with D possibly being TRBD1 (5 bases). The CDR3 contains 15 residues. Deletions cut 5 bases from V and 1 base from J, with 12 bases between. The germline V gene has CDR1 LNHDA and CDR2 SQIVND (reference sequence). As DNA, the CDR3 is TGTGCCAGTAGTCCGGAGGGGATGAGCAATCAGCCCCAGCATTTT. Protein: CASSPEGMSNQPQHF.

This clone appeared once. The chain recombines TRBV13 with TRBJ2-1; TRBD2 matches 7 bases. The CDR3 has 15 amino acids. J was trimmed by 0 bases and V by 8 bases; bases with no gene match: 7. Germline-derived CDR1 and CDR2 are PRHDT and FYEKMQ (reference sequence). The CDR3 loop reads CASSVSGPSYNEQFF. CDR3 nucleotides: TGTGCCAGCTCTGTTAGCGGGCCCTCCTACAATGAGCAGTTCTTC.

The chain recombines TRBV7-9 with TRBJ2-5, with TRBD2 matching over 7 bases. Germline CDR1 and CDR2: SEHNR and FQNEAQ (reference sequence). Unmatched junction bases numbered 13, after V lost 5 bases and J lost 1 base. The CDR3 consists of 17 residues. The CDR3 loop reads CASSPAEAGELQETQYF. The CDR3 nucleotides are TGTGCCAGCAGCCCCGCGGAGGCGGGGGAACTCCAAGAGACCCAGTACTTC.

The chain couples TRBV5-5 to TRBJ1-2; D perhaps matches TRBD1 (6 bases). Trimming stripped 0 bases from V and 0 bases from J, with 15 bases between. Per the germline V gene, CDR1 is SGHKS and CDR2 is YYEKEE (reference sequence). The CDR3 length is 17 residues. The CDR3 coding sequence is TGTGCCAGCAGCTTGGATTGGACAGAGATTACTAACTATGGCTACACCTTC. It is translated as CASSLDWTEITNYGYTF.

The chain couples TRBV19 to TRBJ1-2; a weak D match, TRBD1 (5 bases). Germline-derived CDR1 and CDR2 are LNHDA and SQIVND (reference sequence). This CDR3 has 14 amino acids. V was clipped by 4 bases and J by 6 bases, with 15 bases between them. The CDR3 here is CASSTLAGINGYTF. The CDR3, as DNA: TGTGCCAGTAGTACGTTGGCAGGGATAAATGGCTACACCTTC.

The chain employs TRBV3-1 (or the pseudogene TRBV3-2) and TRBJ2-7, with 8 bases aligning to TRBD1. J was trimmed by 4 bases and V by 1 base; bases with no gene match: 6. Germline CDR1 and CDR2: LGHDT and YNNKEL (reference sequence). This CDR3 has 15 residues. CDR3 coding DNA: TGTGCCAGCAGCCAAGGAGGACAGGGCCTGTACGAGCAGTACTTC. Translation: CASSQGGQGLYEQYF.

The chain couples TRBV7-2 to TRBJ2-5, with TRBD2 matching over 11 bases. The CDR3 runs to 14 residues. Germline V CDR1 and CDR2: SGHTA, FQGNSA. V lost 4 bases and J lost 8; bases outside the gene matches: 6. In DNA form, the CDR3 reads TGTGCCAGCAGCTCTACAACTAGCGGGAGTACCCAGTACTTC. Its translation: CASSSTTSGSTQYF.

CDR3 residues: CASSLIGPSGEQYF. CDR3 DNA sequence: TGTGCCAGCAGTTTAATTGGACCCTCGGGCGAGCAGTACTTC. V is TRBV27 and J is TRBJ2-7; D unresolved. Germline lookup yields CDR1 MNHEY and CDR2 SMNVEV (reference sequence). CDR3 length: 14 residues. The V gene lost 2 bases and the J gene lost 6 bases, with 14 bases spanning the gap.

This clone has a single count. This rearrangement joins TRBV2 to TRBJ1-1; D remains ambiguous. Trimming removed 4 bases from V and 1 base from J, with 16 bases in between. Germline V lookup: CDR1 SNHLY, CDR2 FYNNEI. The CDR3 has 16 residues. The CDR3 DNA reads as TGTGCCAGCAGTGTTCCCCTTTTCGGTGGGAACACTGAAGCTTTCTTT. Encoded protein: CASSVPLFGGNTEAFF.

This chain joins TRBV5-6 and TRBJ2-6, with TRBD1 matching 10 bases. CDR3 size: 15 residues. From germline, CDR1 is SGHDT and CDR2 YYEEEE. V lost 3 bases, J lost 9 bases, and 6 bases stayed unmatched. CDR3 sequence (DNA): TGTGCCAGCAGCTCCGGGACAGGGGACGTCAACGTCCTGACTTTC. Its translation is CASSSGTGDVNVLTF.

The V call is TRBV6-6, the J call TRBJ2-2; the match to TRBD2 covers 12 bases. The V gene's germline CDR1 is MNHNY and CDR2 SVGAGI (reference sequence). The ends lost 6 bases at V and 4 bases at J; junction bases unmatched: 15. CDR3 length: 19 residues. The CDR3 nucleotides read TGTGCCAGCAGCTCACCGGCTAGCGGGGGGGCTCGGGGCACCGGGGAGCTGTTTTTT. It yields the protein CASSSPASGGARGTGELFF.

The V and J genes are TRBV27 and TRBJ2-4, with D uncertain. This CDR3 has 18 amino acids. Germline values: CDR1 MNHEY, CDR2 SMNVEV (reference sequence). V lost 0 bases and J 7 bases, leaving 22 bases between the germline ends. The CDR3 region is CASSLSRYLTGASNIQYF. Here the CDR3 DNA reads TGTGCCAGCAGTTTATCCCGCTACCTGACTGGCGCCTCCAACATTCAGTACTTC.

This chain uses TRBV30 with TRBJ1-1; D uncertain. Germline assignment: CDR1 GTSNPN and CDR2 SVGIG (reference sequence). The CDR3 is made up of 11 amino acids. The germline V and J ends were trimmed by 0 bases and 11 bases, with 10 bases remaining between them. In DNA, the CDR3 is TGTGCCTGGAGTGTTGACTTTGGGGCTTTCTTT. Translating it yields CAWSVDFGAFF.

This chain joins TRBV5-4 and TRBJ2-3, with TRBD2 matching over 10 bases. The CDR3 sequence is 16 residues long. CDR1 is SGHNT and CDR2 is YYREEE in the germline V gene (reference sequence). The J segment lost 6 bases and the V segment lost 0 bases, leaving 7 bases of the junction unmatched. Here the CDR3 reads CASSLGAGGPSDTQYF. CDR3 in DNA: TGTGCCAGCAGCTTGGGAGCGGGAGGGCCCTCGGATACGCAGTATTTT.

V is TRBV6-2 or TRBV6-3 and J is TRBJ2-7; D is ambiguous. The CDR3 consists of 15 residues. In germline, CDR1 is MNHEY, CDR2 SVGEGT. Trimming cost V 6 bases and J 3 bases, with 18 bases left between them. This CDR3 reads CASSPRGSYRYEQYF. The CDR3 DNA reads as TGTGCCAGCAGCCCTAGAGGCTCCTATCGCTACGAGCAGTACTTC.

This clone was counted a few times. This sequence joins TRBV27 and TRBJ2-7; TRBD2 might be the D (6 bases). The length of the CDR3 is 15 residues. CDR1 is MNHEY and CDR2 is SMNVEV in the germline V gene (reference sequence). Deletions cut 6 bases from V and 2 bases from J, with 17 bases between. The CDR3 coding sequence is TGTGCCAGCAGCCCAGGAGGGACGTCCCCCTACGAGCAGTACTTC. It is translated as CASSPGGTSPYEQYF.

The chain has TRBV12-3 or TRBV12-4 and TRBJ2-3, with D unresolved. Trimming removed 5 bases at V and 8 bases at J, with 11 bases between. The CDR3 spans 12 residues. CDR3 sequence: CASSEWSGTQYF. CDR3 bases: TGTGCCAGCAGTGAGTGGTCGGGTACGCAGTATTTT.

The CDR3, as DNA: TGTGCCAGCAGCTCCGGGTTATTGTATGGCTACACCTTC. Amino acids: CASSSGLLYGYTF. The chain employs TRBV5-8 and TRBJ1-2, with D hard to call. V shed 3 bases and J shed 5 bases, with 11 bases lying between them. Germline CDR1 is SGHTS and CDR2 is YDEGEE. The CDR3 is made up of 13 amino acids.